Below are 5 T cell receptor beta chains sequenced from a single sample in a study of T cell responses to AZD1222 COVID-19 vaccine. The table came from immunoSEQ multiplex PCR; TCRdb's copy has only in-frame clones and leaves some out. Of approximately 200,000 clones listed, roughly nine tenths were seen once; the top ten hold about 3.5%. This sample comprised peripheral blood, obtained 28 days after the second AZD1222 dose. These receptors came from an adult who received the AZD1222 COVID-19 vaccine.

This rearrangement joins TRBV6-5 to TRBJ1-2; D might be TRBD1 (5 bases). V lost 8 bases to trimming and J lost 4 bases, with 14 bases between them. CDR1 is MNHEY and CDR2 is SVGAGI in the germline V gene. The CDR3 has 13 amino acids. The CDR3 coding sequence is TGTGCCAGCGCCATCCAGGGCGGCTATGGCTACACCTTC. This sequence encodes CASAIQGGYGYTF.

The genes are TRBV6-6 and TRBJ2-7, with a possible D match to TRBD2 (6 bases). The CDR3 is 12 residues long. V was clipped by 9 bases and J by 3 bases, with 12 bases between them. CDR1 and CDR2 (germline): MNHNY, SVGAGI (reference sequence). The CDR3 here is CASIGSGYEQYF. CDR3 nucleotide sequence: TGTGCCAGTATCGGGAGTGGCTACGAGCAGTACTTC.

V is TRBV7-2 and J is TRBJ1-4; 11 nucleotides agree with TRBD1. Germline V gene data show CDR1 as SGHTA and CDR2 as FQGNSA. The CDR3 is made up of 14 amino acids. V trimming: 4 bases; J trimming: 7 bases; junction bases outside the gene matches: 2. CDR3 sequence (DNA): TGTGCCAGCAGCTGGGACAGGGGGTTTGAAAAACTGTTTTTT. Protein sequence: CASSWDRGFEKLFF.

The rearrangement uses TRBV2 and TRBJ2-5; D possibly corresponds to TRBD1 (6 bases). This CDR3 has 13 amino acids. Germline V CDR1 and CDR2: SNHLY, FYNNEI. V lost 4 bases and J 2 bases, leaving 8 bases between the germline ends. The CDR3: CASSAQGQETQYF. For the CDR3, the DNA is TGTGCCAGCAGTGCACAGGGACAAGAGACCCAGTACTTC.

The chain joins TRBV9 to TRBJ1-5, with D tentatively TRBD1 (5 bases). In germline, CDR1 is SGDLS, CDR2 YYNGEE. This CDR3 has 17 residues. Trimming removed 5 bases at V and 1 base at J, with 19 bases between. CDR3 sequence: CASRTPPHRDSNQPQHF. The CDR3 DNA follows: TGTGCCAGCAGAACCCCCCCTCACCGGGACAGCAATCAGCCCCAGCATTTT. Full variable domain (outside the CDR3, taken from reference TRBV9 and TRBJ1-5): DSGVTQTPKHLITATGQRVTLRCSPRSGDLSVYWYQQSLDQGLQFLIQYYNGEERAKGNILERFSAQQFPDLHSELNLSSLELGDSALYFCASRTPPHRDSNQPQHFGDGTRLSIL.